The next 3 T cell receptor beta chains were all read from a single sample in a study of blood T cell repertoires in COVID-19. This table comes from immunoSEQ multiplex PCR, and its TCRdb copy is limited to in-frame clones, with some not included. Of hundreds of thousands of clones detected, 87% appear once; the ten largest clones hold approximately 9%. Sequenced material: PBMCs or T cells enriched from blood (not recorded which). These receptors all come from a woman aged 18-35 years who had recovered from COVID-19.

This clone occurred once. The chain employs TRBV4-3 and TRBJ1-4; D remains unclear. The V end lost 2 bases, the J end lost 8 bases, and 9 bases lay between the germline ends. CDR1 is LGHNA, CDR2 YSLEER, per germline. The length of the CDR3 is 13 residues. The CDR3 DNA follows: TGCGCCAGCAGCCAAACCACGGGGGAAAAACTGTTTTTT. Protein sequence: CASSQTTGEKLFF.

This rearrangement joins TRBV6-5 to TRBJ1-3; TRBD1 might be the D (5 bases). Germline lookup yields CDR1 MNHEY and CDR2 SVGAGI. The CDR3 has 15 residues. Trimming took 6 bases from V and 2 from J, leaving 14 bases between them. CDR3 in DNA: TGTGCCAGCAGAAGGGACTTCAATCCTGGAAACACCATATATTTT. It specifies CASRRDFNPGNTIYF.

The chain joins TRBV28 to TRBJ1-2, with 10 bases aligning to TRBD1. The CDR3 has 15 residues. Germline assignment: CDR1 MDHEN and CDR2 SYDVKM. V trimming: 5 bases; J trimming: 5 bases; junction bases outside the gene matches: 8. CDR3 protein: CASSKPQGQGYGYTF. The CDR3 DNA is TGTGCCAGCAGTAAACCCCAGGGACAGGGGTATGGCTACACCTTC.